This entry describes one T cell receptor beta chain. The antigen remains undetermined. Trimming took 6 bases from V and 5 from J; bases not matched to a gene: 7. The CDR3 runs 14 residues. Germline CDR1 LNHDA, CDR2 SQIVND (reference sequence). These data come from a study of cytomegalovirus exposure and HLA in healthy donors. The PCR used 60 Vbeta and 13 Jbeta primers. Sequencing used immunoSEQ multiplex PCR; TCRdb keeps in-frame clones, though not all of them. The repertoire consists of over 100,000 clones, with over 75% occurring once and the leading ten covering more than 4%. Study-wide points: An analysis that was carried out later associated fewer than 20,000 TCR beta sequences with HLA alleles at 0.05 false discovery rate.

The clonotype was recovered from a male donor in good health and CMV-seropositive. The chain carries TRBV19 and TRBJ1-5, with TRBD1 identical over 7 bases. Sequenced sample: PBMCs. CDR3 loop: CASSPDRVYQPQHF. CDR3 nucleotides: TGTGCCAGTAGCCCCGACAGGGTGTATCAGCCCCAGCATTTT.